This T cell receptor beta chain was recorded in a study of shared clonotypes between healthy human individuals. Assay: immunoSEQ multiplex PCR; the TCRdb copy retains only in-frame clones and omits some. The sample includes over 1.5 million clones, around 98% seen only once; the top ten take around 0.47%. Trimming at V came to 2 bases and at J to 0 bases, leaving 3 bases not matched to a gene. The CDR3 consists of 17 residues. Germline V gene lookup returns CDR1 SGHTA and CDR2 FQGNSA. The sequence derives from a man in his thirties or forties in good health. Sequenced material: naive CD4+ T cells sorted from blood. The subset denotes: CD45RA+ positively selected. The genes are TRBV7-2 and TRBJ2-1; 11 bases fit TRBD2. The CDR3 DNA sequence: TGTGCCAGCAGCTTATTTACTAGCGGGAGCTCCTACAATGAGCAGTTCTTC. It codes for CASSLFTSGSSYNEQFF.